This TCR beta chain was profiled in a study of blood T cells in healthy people across ages. Study conclusions and caveats: Possibly confounding the expanded clonotype changes was the fact that donor CMV status was unknown. Significant beta diversity loss was already apparent by age roughly 43, declining roughly linearly.

PCR was performed a second time for 7 to 11 cycles using a sample-barcoded 5' primer and a J-beta primer mix. With 12 random nucleotides, a template-switch adaptor tagged each individual cDNA molecule. Each CDR3 protein is one row after TCRdb ran MiXCR on the 5' RACE reads. The data contain over 600,000 distinct CDR3 sequences, around 21% of them singletons. The donors, healthy Caucasians from Russia, were aged roughly 6 to 90. Germline loops: CDR1 SGHRS, CDR2 YFSETQ. The germline V and J ends were trimmed by 0 bases and 0 bases, with 7 bases remaining between them. CDR3 size: 15 residues. This clonotype was found a few times. What it recognizes is unknown.

The genes are TRBV5-1 and TRBJ2-1; no clear D gene. Source material: blood. This receptor was taken from a man aged 65 to 85 in good health. This CDR3 reads CASSLDKSSYNEQFF. CDR3 DNA: TGCGCCAGCAGCTTGGACAAGAGCTCCTACAATGAGCAGTTCTTC.